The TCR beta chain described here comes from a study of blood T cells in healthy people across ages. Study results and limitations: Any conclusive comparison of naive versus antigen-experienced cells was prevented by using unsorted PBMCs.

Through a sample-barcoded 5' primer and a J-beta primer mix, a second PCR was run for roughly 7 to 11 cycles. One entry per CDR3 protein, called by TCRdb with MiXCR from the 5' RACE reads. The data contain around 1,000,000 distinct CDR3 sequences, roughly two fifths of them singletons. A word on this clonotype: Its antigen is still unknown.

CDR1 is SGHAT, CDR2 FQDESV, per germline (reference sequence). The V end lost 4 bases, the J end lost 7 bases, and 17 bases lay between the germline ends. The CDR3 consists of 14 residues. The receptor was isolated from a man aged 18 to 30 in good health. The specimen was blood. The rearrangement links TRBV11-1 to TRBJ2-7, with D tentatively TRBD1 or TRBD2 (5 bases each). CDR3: CASSSGTRNNEQYF. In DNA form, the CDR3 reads TGTGCCAGCAGCTCCGGGACCAGAAACAATGAGCAGTACTTC.